One sample yielded the 7 T cell receptor beta chains listed below, sequenced in a study of blood T cell repertoires in COVID-19. Clones were read by immunoSEQ multiplex PCR, and TCRdb kept only the in-frame ones, dropping some. The table has roughly 440,000 clones, around 89% seen once. The specimen sequenced was peripheral blood. All receptors derive from a woman in her forties or fifties with COVID-19, enrolled during active disease.

The chain has TRBV19 and TRBJ1-5; D uncertain. V shed 9 bases and J shed 0 bases, with 15 bases lying between them. The V gene's germline CDR1 is LNHDA and CDR2 SQIVND (reference sequence). The CDR3 has 15 residues. The CDR3 DNA reads as TGTGCCAGCTCATTCGGAGGTTATAGCAATCAGCCCCAGCATTTT. Translating it yields CASSFGGYSNQPQHF.

V is TRBV4-1 and J is TRBJ2-3; no clear D. Germline values: CDR1 MGHRA, CDR2 YSYEKL. The CDR3 runs to 15 residues. The V end lost 6 bases, the J end lost 0 bases, and 13 bases lay between the germline ends. CDR3 sequence reads: CASRRELISTDTQYF. For the CDR3, the DNA is TGCGCCAGCAGGCGTGAACTCATTAGCACAGATACGCAGTATTTT.

For this clone: Other DNA sequences within the sample encode an identical CDR3. This chain uses TRBV5-1 with TRBJ1-1; weak D call: TRBD1 (6 bases). CDR1 is SGHRS and CDR2 is YFSETQ in the germline V gene. The CDR3 is 15 residues long. V dropped 0 bases and J dropped 0 bases, with 9 bases sitting between them. In DNA form, the CDR3 reads TGCGCCAGCAGCTTGGGTGGGGGCATGAACACTGAAGCTTTCTTT. Translation gives CASSLGGGMNTEAFF.

The V gene is TRBV7-9, the J gene TRBJ2-5; TRBD1 might be the D (5 bases). Trimming removed 1 base from V and 4 bases from J, with 7 bases in between. The germline V gene encodes CDR1 SEHNR and CDR2 FQNEAQ (reference sequence). The CDR3 consists of 13 residues. The CDR3 nucleotides are TGTGCCAGCAGCTTAGGCAGGGCAGAGACCCAGTACTTC. This translates into CASSLGRAETQYF.

The chain links TRBV6-1 to TRBJ1-3, with 7 positions matching TRBD1. Trimming cost V 0 bases and J 2 bases; bases outside gene matches: 1. This CDR3 is built from 15 residues. CDR1 and CDR2 from the germline V gene are MNHNS and SASEGT. The CDR3 here is CASSEAGTAGNTIYF. In DNA form, the CDR3 reads TGTGCCAGCAGTGAAGCGGGGACAGCTGGAAACACCATATATTTT.

In its sample, this clone was seen once. The chain has TRBV5-6 and TRBJ1-1; D might be TRBD1 (5 bases). CDR1 and CDR2 from the germline V gene are SGHDT and YYEEEE. With 5 bases removed from V and 1 base from J, the gap between germline ends came to 15 bases. The CDR3 extends over 15 amino acids. In nucleotides, the CDR3 is TGTGCCAGCAGACAAAGCGGGGCCCAGAACACTGAAGCTTTCTTT. This translates into CASRQSGAQNTEAFF.

The CDR3 protein is CASRPGTITDTQYF. The CDR3 DNA follows: TGTGCCAGCAGGCCCGGGACTATCACAGATACGCAGTATTTT. The chain has TRBV7-3 and TRBJ2-3; 7 nucleotides line up with TRBD2. The V gene's germline CDR1 is SGHTA and CDR2 FQGTGA. This CDR3 is built from 14 residues. The ends lost 6 bases at V and 2 bases at J; junction bases unmatched: 5. The full variable domain, rest sourced from reference TRBV7-3 and TRBJ2-3, is GAGVSQTPSNKVTEKGKYVELRCDPISGHTALYWYRQSLGQGPEFLIYFQGTGAADDSGLPNDRFFAVRPEGSVSTLKIQRTERGDSAVYLCASRPGTITDTQYFGPGTRLTVL.